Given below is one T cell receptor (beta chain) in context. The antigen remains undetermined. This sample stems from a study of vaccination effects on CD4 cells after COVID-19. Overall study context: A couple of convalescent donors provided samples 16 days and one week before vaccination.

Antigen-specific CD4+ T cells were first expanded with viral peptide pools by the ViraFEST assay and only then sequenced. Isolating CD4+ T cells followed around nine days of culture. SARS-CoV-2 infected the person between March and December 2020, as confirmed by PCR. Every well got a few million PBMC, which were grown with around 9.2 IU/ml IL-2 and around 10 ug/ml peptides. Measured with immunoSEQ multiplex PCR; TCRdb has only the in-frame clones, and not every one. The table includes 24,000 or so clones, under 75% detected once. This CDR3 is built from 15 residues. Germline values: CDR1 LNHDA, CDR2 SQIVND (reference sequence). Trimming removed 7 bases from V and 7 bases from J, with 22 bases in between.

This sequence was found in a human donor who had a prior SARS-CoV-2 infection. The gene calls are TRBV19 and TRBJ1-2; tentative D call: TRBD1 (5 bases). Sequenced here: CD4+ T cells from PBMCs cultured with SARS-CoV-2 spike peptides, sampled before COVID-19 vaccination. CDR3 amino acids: CASTTLGEGLPGYTF. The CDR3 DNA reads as TGTGCCAGTACCACCCTAGGGGAAGGGTTGCCTGGCTACACCTTC.